These 5 T cell receptor beta chains originate from one sample sequenced in a study of beta chain features in type 1 diabetes. The whole isolated RNA underwent reverse transcription, so sequencing captured expressed TCRB transcripts. Assay: immunoSEQ multiplex PCR; the TCRdb copy retains only in-frame clones and omits some. The sample holds under 150,000 clones, roughly 7.2% seen once. Sample: central memory CD4+ T cells from blood. The receptors here all came from a woman aged 25 to 45 in good health.

This chain joins TRBV5-1 and TRBJ2-7, with a tentative D call TRBD2 (6 bases). The CDR3 runs to 14 residues. CDR1 SGHRS and CDR2 YFSETQ come from the germline V gene. With 5 bases removed from V and 4 bases from J, the gap between germline ends came to 16 bases. CDR3 DNA sequence: TGCGCCAGCAGAAGGGGACCGGGAGCGTACGAGCAGTACTTC. Amino acid sequence: CASRRGPGAYEQYF.

V usage is TRBV19 and J usage is TRBJ2-6, with TRBD1 matching 11 bases. The CDR3 extends over 21 amino acids. V trimming: 0 bases; J trimming: 0 bases; junction bases outside the gene matches: 10. Germline V gene data show CDR1 as LNHDA and CDR2 as SQIVND (reference sequence). The CDR3 protein is CASSIEGFGTGGSSGANVLTF. The CDR3 DNA sequence: TGTGCCAGTAGTATAGAGGGATTTGGGACAGGGGGAAGCTCTGGGGCCAACGTCCTGACTTTC.

This clone has a handful of counts. The chain couples TRBV11-3 to TRBJ2-7; maybe TRBD2 (6 bases). Germline V lookup: CDR1 SGHNT, CDR2 YENEEA. Trimming removed 5 bases at V and 6 bases at J, with 17 bases between. This CDR3 spans 14 amino acids. The CDR3 nucleotides are TGTGCCAGCAGCCAAGGGCCCTCAGCGGGCGAGCAGTACTTC. As protein: CASSQGPSAGEQYF.

This clone was seen a handful of times. The V gene is TRBV5-1, the J gene TRBJ2-3; 11 bases map to TRBD2. CDR3 length: 14 amino acids. The ends lost 4 bases at V and 5 bases at J; junction bases unmatched: 3. CDR1 and CDR2 from the germline V gene are SGHRS and YFSETQ. CDR3 loop: CASSGGLAVDTQYF. The CDR3 DNA is TGCGCCAGCAGCGGGGGACTAGCGGTAGATACGCAGTATTTT.

The chain combines TRBV15 with TRBJ2-7; the match to TRBD1 covers 7 bases. The CDR3 totals 15 residues. The V and J ends lost 2 bases and 2 bases, in that order; junction bases with no gene match: 6. CDR1 is LNHNV, CDR2 YYDKDF, per germline (reference sequence). The CDR3: CATSRPGTEAYEQYF. CDR3 sequence (DNA): TGTGCCACCAGCAGACCCGGGACAGAGGCCTACGAGCAGTACTTC. Supplemented by reference TRBV15 and TRBJ2-7, the full variable domain reads DAMVIQNPRYQVTQFGKPVTLSCSQTLNHNVMYWYQQKSSQAPKLLFHYYDKDFNNEADTPDNFQSRRPNTSFCFLDIRSPGLGDTAMYLCATSRPGTEAYEQYFGPGTRLTVT.